These T cell receptor beta chains were read from a single sample in a study of graft-versus-host responses after intestinal transplantation. TCRdb's copy holds only in-frame clones and misses some; the assay was immunoSEQ multiplex PCR. The sample includes 20,000 to 25,000 clones, 92% of them seen just once. Material: PBMCs, obtained roughly 39 weeks after intestinal transplant. The receptor set was obtained from a human patient who received an intestinal transplant, so some T cells may come from the graft donor. Each CDR3 is given with its conserved first and last residue. The D gene is left open where the match is weak. The size entry is marked missing in some rows and otherwise reads once, few, many or a size class.

clone size: NA
V gene: TRBV5-1
D gene: NA
J gene: TRBJ1-3
CDR3 DNA: TGCGCCAGCAGCTTTCAACCCTCTGGAAACACCATATATTTT
CDR3 protein: CASSFQPSGNTIYF

clone size: NA
V gene: TRBV5-7
D gene: NA
J gene: TRBJ2-3
CDR3 DNA: TGTGCCAGCAGCCCGACCGGAGATACGCAGTATTTT
CDR3 protein: CASSPTGDTQYF

clone size: NA
V gene: TRBV5-1
D gene: NA
J gene: TRBJ1-1
CDR3 DNA: TGCGCCAGCAGCTTGGTGGGCGTGGGGGAGGGGAACACTGAAGCTTTCTTT
CDR3 protein: CASSLVGVGEGNTEAFF

clone size: once
V gene: TRBV19
D gene: TRBD2
J gene: TRBJ2-1
CDR3 DNA: TGTGCCAGTAGTGGGGCTAGCGGGAGGGCCGGGGACTATGAGCAGTTCTTC
CDR3 protein: CASSGASGRAGDYEQFF

clone size: NA
V gene: TRBV28
D gene: NA
J gene: TRBJ2-2
CDR3 DNA: TGTGCCAGCTTACGAGACAGGAACACCGGGGAGCTGTTTTTT
CDR3 protein: CASLRDRNTGELFF

clone size: NA
V gene: TRBV19
D gene: NA
J gene: TRBJ1-1
CDR3 DNA: TGTGCCAGTAGTAGACAGAAGTCCGGGAACACTGAAGCTTTCTTT
CDR3 protein: CASSRQKSGNTEAFF

clone size: NA
V gene: TRBV4-1
D gene: TRBD2
J gene: TRBJ2-7
CDR3 DNA: TGCGCCAGCAGCCCGCGGACTAGCGGGTACGAGCAGTACTTC
CDR3 protein: CASSPRTSGYEQYF

clone size: NA
V gene: TRBV4-1
D gene: TRBD2
J gene: TRBJ2-7
CDR3 DNA: TGCGCCAGCAGCCTCCGGACTAGCGGGTCCTACGAGCAGTACTTC
CDR3 protein: CASSLRTSGSYEQYF

clone size: NA
V gene: TRBV4-2
D gene: TRBD2
J gene: TRBJ2-1
CDR3 DNA: TGTGCCACCGGGACTAGAGATTACAATGAGCAGTTCTTC
CDR3 protein: CATGTRDYNEQFF

clone size: NA
V gene: TRBV7-9
D gene: TRBD1
J gene: TRBJ2-3
CDR3 DNA: TGTGCCAGCAGCTTAGAAGCTGGCAGGGGGTCTCCAGATACGCAGTATTTT
CDR3 protein: CASSLEAGRGSPDTQYF

clone size: NA
V gene: TRBV10-3
D gene: NA
J gene: TRBJ1-2
CDR3 DNA: TGTGCCATCAGTGAGTCAAGGGCTCTCTATGGCTACACCTTC
CDR3 protein: CAISESRALYGYTF

clone size: NA
V gene: TRBV5-1
D gene: NA
J gene: TRBJ2-3
CDR3 DNA: TGCGCCAGCAGCTCCAGAAACGGGGCGGATACGCAGTATTTT
CDR3 protein: CASSSRNGADTQYF

clone size: NA
V gene: TRBV10-2
D gene: NA
J gene: TRBJ1-5
CDR3 DNA: TGCGCCAGCAGGGGTTATAGCAATCAGCCCCAGCATTTT
CDR3 protein: CASRGYSNQPQHF

clone size: NA
V gene: TRBV7-9
D gene: TRBD1
J gene: TRBJ2-7
CDR3 DNA: TGTGCCAGTAGCAGTCAGGGACAGGGGTACGAGCAGTACTTC
CDR3 protein: CASSSQGQGYEQYF

clone size: NA
V gene: TRBV29-1
D gene: NA
J gene: TRBJ1-1
CDR3 DNA: TGCAGCGTTTGGGGGGGGGCGAAAGCTTTCTTT
CDR3 protein: CSVWGGAKAFF

clone size: NA
V gene: TRBV4-1
D gene: NA
J gene: TRBJ1-3
CDR3 DNA: TGCGCCAGCAGCCACGGACTGGGCTCAACTGGAAACACCATATATTTT
CDR3 protein: CASSHGLGSTGNTIYF

clone size: NA
V gene: TRBV29-1
D gene: NA
J gene: TRBJ1-2
CDR3 DNA: TGCAGCGTTGAAGAGAGCCAGGCCTCCAACTATGGCTACACCTTC
CDR3 protein: CSVEESQASNYGYTF

clone size: NA
V gene: TRBV4-1
D gene: TRBD1
J gene: TRBJ2-7
CDR3 DNA: TGCGCCAGCAGCCAAGAATGGACAGGGCCCTACGAGCAGTACTTC
CDR3 protein: CASSQEWTGPYEQYF

clone size: NA
V gene: TRBV27
D gene: NA
J gene: TRBJ2-7
CDR3 DNA: TGTGCCAGCAGTCCCTTGGGGGATAACTCCTACGAGCAGTACTTC
CDR3 protein: CASSPLGDNSYEQYF

clone size: once
V gene: TRBV4-1
D gene: TRBD1
J gene: TRBJ2-7
CDR3 DNA: TGCGCCAGCAGCCAAGAAACAGGGGGGAACTACGAGCAGTACTTC
CDR3 protein: CASSQETGGNYEQYF

clone size: once
V gene: TRBV2
D gene: TRBD1
J gene: TRBJ1-2
CDR3 DNA: TGTGCCAGCAGGACCGGGACAGAGAACGGCTACACCTTC
CDR3 protein: CASRTGTENGYTF

clone size: NA
V gene: TRBV4-1
D gene: TRBD1
J gene: TRBJ1-5
CDR3 DNA: TGCGCCAGCAGCCAAGATCGGACAGGTTTCAATCAGCCCCAGCATTTT
CDR3 protein: CASSQDRTGFNQPQHF

clone size: NA
V gene: TRBV5-6
D gene: NA
J gene: TRBJ1-4
CDR3 DNA: TGTGCCAGCAGAATCCGGGACTGGGTGAATGAAAAACTGTTTTTT
CDR3 protein: CASRIRDWVNEKLFF

clone size: NA
V gene: TRBV6-6
D gene: NA
J gene: TRBJ1-5
CDR3 DNA: TGTGCCAGCAGTTATATCAGGGAGGATCAGCCCCAGCATTTT
CDR3 protein: CASSYIREDQPQHF

clone size: NA
V gene: TRBV6-6
D gene: NA
J gene: TRBJ2-2
CDR3 DNA: TGTGCCAGCAGTCCCGCCCGGGGGAGCGGGGAGCTGTTTTTT
CDR3 protein: CASSPARGSGELFF

clone size: NA
V gene: TRBV30
D gene: NA
J gene: TRBJ2-5
CDR3 DNA: TGTGCCTGGAGTGTAGCTAGCTTAATTGAGACCCAGTACTTC
CDR3 protein: CAWSVASLIETQYF